Ten or more counts support the clone carrying this T cell receptor (beta chain). Its target is not known. Unique molecular identifiers were present on the cDNA, and a universal primer site came from template switching. TCRdb reanalysed the 5' RACE reads using MiXCR and keeps one entry per CDR3 protein. The table shows about 240,000 distinct CDR3 sequences, with over 9.5% occurring only once. The data were obtained in a study of identical twins. General study results and limits: High-abundance cord blood beta clonotypes had fewer insertions; memory repertoires showed none.

Healthy Caucasian donors formed the entire cohort. After removal of 6 bases from V and 6 bases from J, the junction contained 8 bases not matched to a gene. Per the germline V gene, CDR1 is MNHNS and CDR2 is SASEGT. The length of the CDR3 is 14 residues. The clonotype originates from a man aged 45-65 years in good health. The source material was memory T cells sorted from blood. This rearrangement joins TRBV6-1 to TRBJ2-7; 10 nucleotides align to TRBD1. DNA of the CDR3: TGTGCCAGCAGCCCGGGACAGGGGATATCCGAGCAGTACTTC. Protein: CASSPGQGISEQYF.